This T cell receptor beta chain was obtained from a study of T cell responses to AZD1222 COVID-19 vaccine. Study-level background: Second-dose schedules of about 4 or about 12 weeks were combined. General observations from the study: Mostly white British, mostly female donors; authors suggested clonal diversity may be underestimated. Repertoire sampling happened only post peak T cell response. Spike regions recognized by vaccine-associated CD4 TCRs spanned the protein, led by 160-218 and 743-854.

Germline CDR1 is MDHEN and CDR2 is SYDVKM. J was trimmed by 6 bases and V by 3 bases; bases with no gene match: 5. This CDR3 comprises 14 residues. Concerning this clone itself: Its target is not known.

Repertoires were generated with immunoSEQ multiplex PCR, while TCRdb's copy carries only in-frame clones and drops some. This table holds 100,000 to 150,000 clones, approximately 90% found once. Source: peripheral blood, taken on day 0 of AZD1222 vaccination. The chain joins TRBV28 to TRBJ1-5, with 7 positions matching TRBD1. This receptor was obtained from an adult in good health. The chain's CDR3 is CASSFARQGQPQHF. DNA for the CDR3: TGTGCCAGCAGTTTCGCCCGACAGGGTCAGCCCCAGCATTTT.